This TCR beta chain was recorded in a study of T cells in Graves' hyperthyroidism and ophthalmopathy. Amplified TCR beta CDR3 regions derived from RNA transcripts. During a first-round RT-PCR of the TCR CDR3, the HTBI primer set was used. From the multiplex PCR reads, TCRdb called clonotypes with MiXCR, one entry per CDR3 protein. The data show fewer than 750,000 distinct CDR3 sequences, 14% seen once. Germline-derived CDR1 and CDR2 are SGHTA and FQGNSA. The trim removed 2 bases at V and 1 base at J, leaving 7 bases unmatched. This CDR3 comprises 17 residues. Comment on this clonotype: Its antigen is undetermined.

Whole-study findings and limits: Within blood appeared most thyroid clonotypes that had expanded above 0.001.

This receptor was obtained from a woman between 50 and 59 years old with Graves' ophthalmopathy. The chain uses TRBV7-2 and TRBJ1-1, with 10 bases that match TRBD1. Source material: blood. The CDR3 sequence: CASSLRGTGAGNTEAFF. CDR3 in DNA: TGTGCCAGCAGCTTAAGGGGGACAGGGGCAGGGAACACTGAAGCTTTCTTT.